These 15 T cell receptor beta chains were sequenced from one sample in a study of control samples from healthy donors and cancer patients. Using immunoSEQ multiplex PCR, the repertoire was profiled, and TCRdb retains in-frame clones only, with some absent. In the table there are about 130,000 clones, roughly 90% of which are singletons. The sequencing sample was made of blood. The receptors were gathered from a man younger than 35 in good health.

The chain employs TRBV27 and TRBJ1-6, with D hard to call. Looked up from germline, CDR1 is MNHEY and CDR2 is SMNVEV (reference sequence). The CDR3 loop spans 18 amino acids. Trimming took 5 bases from V and 8 from J, leaving 25 bases between them. Written as DNA, the CDR3 is TGTGCCAGCAGTCTCAACCCTGGGGTTAAAGGCCCAGATTCACCCCTCCACTTT. Translation: CASSLNPGVKGPDSPLHF.

The genes are TRBV10-3 and TRBJ2-3; 11 bases are shared with TRBD1. The V and J ends lost 6 bases and 5 bases, in that order; junction bases with no gene match: 7. Germline loops: CDR1 ENHRY, CDR2 SYGVKD. The CDR3 is 15 amino acids. The CDR3: CAIRHGQGAVDTQYF. In DNA, the CDR3 is TGTGCCATCAGACACGGACAGGGGGCTGTAGATACGCAGTATTTT.

The chain has TRBV6-5 and TRBJ1-2; tentative D call: TRBD1 (5 bases). Per germline, CDR1 MNHEY and CDR2 SVGAGI. With 6 bases removed from V and 3 bases from J, the gap between germline ends came to 14 bases. The CDR3 loop spans 14 amino acids. The CDR3 DNA sequence: TGTGCCAGCAGCCCCCTGGACACCCACTATGGCTACACCTTC. This gives the protein CASSPLDTHYGYTF.

The count of this clone is one. The chain employs TRBV19 and TRBJ2-1; D is uncertain. V shed 3 bases and J shed 4 bases, with 13 bases lying between them. The CDR3 extends over 15 amino acids. Germline V lookup: CDR1 LNHDA, CDR2 SQIVND (reference sequence). The CDR3: CASSMSARMYNEQFF. In DNA, the CDR3 is TGTGCCAGTAGTATGTCGGCAAGGATGTACAATGAGCAGTTCTTC.

The chain recombines TRBV7-3 with TRBJ1-3, with a weak D call TRBD1 (5 bases). In germline, CDR1 is SGHTA, CDR2 FQGTGA. The V end was cut by 3 bases, the J end by 4 bases, with 16 bases between. The CDR3 is made up of 16 amino acids. The CDR3 DNA reads TGTGCCAGCAGCTTGGGGGTTGGGAACACCGGAAACACCATATATTTT. It codes for CASSLGVGNTGNTIYF.

The rearrangement joins TRBV30 to TRBJ1-4; weak D call: TRBD1 (5 bases). The CDR3 is 16 amino acids. Germline V gene sequence: CDR1 GTSNPN, CDR2 SVGIG (reference sequence). V lost 0 bases and J 0 bases, leaving 11 bases between the germline ends. The CDR3 loop is CAWSVQTASTNEKLFF. The CDR3 region has the DNA TGTGCCTGGAGTGTACAGACAGCTTCAACTAATGAAAAACTGTTTTTT. Based on the CDR3 plus reference TRBV30 and TRBJ1-4, the full variable domain is SQTIHQWPATLVQPVGSPLSLECTVEGTSNPNLYWYRQAAGRGLQLLFYSVGIGQISSEVPQNLSASRPQDRQFILSSKKLLLSDSGFYLCAWSVQTASTNEKLFFGSGTQLSVL.

The chain employs TRBV7-9 and TRBJ2-1; TRBD1 matches 8 bases. CDR1 and CDR2 (germline): SEHNR, FQNEAQ (reference sequence). The CDR3 loop spans 12 amino acids. The V and J ends lost 8 bases and 8 bases, in that order; junction bases with no gene match: 5. In DNA form, the CDR3 reads TGTGCCAGCCGGACAGGGACATATGAGCAGTTCTTC. It encodes CASRTGTYEQFF.

CDR3 sequence (DNA): TGTGCCAGCAGTATACAGGGCCTGAGTACTGAAGCTTTCTTT. Translating it yields CASSIQGLSTEAFF. V gene TRBV2 combines with J gene TRBJ1-1; a possible D gene is TRBD1 (6 bases). CDR3 length: 14 amino acids. V was clipped by 5 bases and J by 5 bases, with 15 bases between them. In germline, CDR1 is SNHLY, CDR2 FYNNEI.

The chain is built from TRBV18 and TRBJ2-7, with TRBD1 matching 9 bases. After removal of 6 bases from V and 3 bases from J, the junction contained 9 bases not matched to a gene. Germline V gives CDR1 KGHSH, CDR2 LQKENI. The CDR3 loop spans 15 amino acids. The CDR3 DNA sequence: TGTGCCAGCTCGCCTCAGCCGGGACAGGGCTACGAGCAGTACTTC. Protein product: CASSPQPGQGYEQYF.

The rearrangement joins TRBV6-5 to TRBJ1-1; D ambiguous. With 5 bases removed from V and 4 bases from J, the gap between germline ends came to 14 bases. From germline, CDR1 is MNHEY and CDR2 SVGAGI. The CDR3 contains 14 residues. The CDR3 bases are TGTGCCAGCAGTCCCGACACCTTTGGCACTGAAGCTTTCTTT. Its protein is CASSPDTFGTEAFF.

The rearrangement links TRBV30 to TRBJ2-7; the D call may be TRBD1 or TRBD2 (6 bases each). The length of the CDR3 is 13 residues. Between the trimmed V and J ends, which lost 0 bases and 2 bases, there was a span of 8 bases. Germline loops: CDR1 GTSNPN, CDR2 SVGIG (reference sequence). DNA of the CDR3: TGTGCCTGGAGTGTGGGGGGCACCTACGAGCAGTACTTC. This gives the protein CAWSVGGTYEQYF.

The gene calls are TRBV6-5 and TRBJ2-7; 10 bases agree with TRBD2. V dropped 2 bases and J dropped 5; count of bases not matched to a gene: 3. CDR1 is MNHEY, CDR2 SVGAGI, per germline. The length of the CDR3 is 14 residues. Written as DNA, the CDR3 is TGTGCCAGCAGTTACAGCGGGGGGGCAGACGAGCAGTACTTC. It yields the protein CASSYSGGADEQYF.

This chain uses TRBV3-1 (or the pseudogene TRBV3-2) with TRBJ2-5; 13 nucleotides match TRBD2. With V trimmed by 4 bases and J by 5 bases, 4 bases remained unmatched. Germline-derived CDR1 and CDR2 are LGHDT and YNNKEL (reference sequence). The CDR3 consists of 15 residues. This chain's CDR3 is CASSPGLAGWETQYF. Here the CDR3 DNA reads TGTGCCAGCAGCCCGGGACTAGCGGGGTGGGAGACCCAGTACTTC.

This chain connects TRBV9 to TRBJ2-2, with unresolved D. Germline V CDR1 and CDR2: SGDLS, YYNGEE. CDR3 length: 14 residues. Trimming removed 4 bases from V and 4 bases from J, with 11 bases in between. CDR3 region: CASSPRPRTGELFF. CDR3 nucleotides: TGTGCCAGCAGCCCACGGCCACGCACCGGGGAGCTGTTTTTT.

The CDR3 protein is CASSLVVTGADGYTF. DNA for the CDR3: TGCGCCAGCAGCTTGGTCGTGACAGGGGCAGATGGCTACACCTTC. The chain combines TRBV5-1 with TRBJ1-2; 8 positions match TRBD1. The CDR3 loop spans 15 amino acids. Trimming removed 0 bases from V and 6 bases from J; junction bases left unmatched: 7. CDR1 SGHRS and CDR2 YFSETQ come from the germline V gene. Using reference TRBV5-1 and TRBJ1-2 for the parts outside the CDR3, the full variable domain is KAGVTQTPRYLIKTRGQQVTLSCSPISGHRSVSWYQQTPGQGLQFLFEYFSETQRNKGNFPGRFSGRQFSNSRSEMNVSTLELGDSALYLCASSLVVTGADGYTFGSGTRLTVV.